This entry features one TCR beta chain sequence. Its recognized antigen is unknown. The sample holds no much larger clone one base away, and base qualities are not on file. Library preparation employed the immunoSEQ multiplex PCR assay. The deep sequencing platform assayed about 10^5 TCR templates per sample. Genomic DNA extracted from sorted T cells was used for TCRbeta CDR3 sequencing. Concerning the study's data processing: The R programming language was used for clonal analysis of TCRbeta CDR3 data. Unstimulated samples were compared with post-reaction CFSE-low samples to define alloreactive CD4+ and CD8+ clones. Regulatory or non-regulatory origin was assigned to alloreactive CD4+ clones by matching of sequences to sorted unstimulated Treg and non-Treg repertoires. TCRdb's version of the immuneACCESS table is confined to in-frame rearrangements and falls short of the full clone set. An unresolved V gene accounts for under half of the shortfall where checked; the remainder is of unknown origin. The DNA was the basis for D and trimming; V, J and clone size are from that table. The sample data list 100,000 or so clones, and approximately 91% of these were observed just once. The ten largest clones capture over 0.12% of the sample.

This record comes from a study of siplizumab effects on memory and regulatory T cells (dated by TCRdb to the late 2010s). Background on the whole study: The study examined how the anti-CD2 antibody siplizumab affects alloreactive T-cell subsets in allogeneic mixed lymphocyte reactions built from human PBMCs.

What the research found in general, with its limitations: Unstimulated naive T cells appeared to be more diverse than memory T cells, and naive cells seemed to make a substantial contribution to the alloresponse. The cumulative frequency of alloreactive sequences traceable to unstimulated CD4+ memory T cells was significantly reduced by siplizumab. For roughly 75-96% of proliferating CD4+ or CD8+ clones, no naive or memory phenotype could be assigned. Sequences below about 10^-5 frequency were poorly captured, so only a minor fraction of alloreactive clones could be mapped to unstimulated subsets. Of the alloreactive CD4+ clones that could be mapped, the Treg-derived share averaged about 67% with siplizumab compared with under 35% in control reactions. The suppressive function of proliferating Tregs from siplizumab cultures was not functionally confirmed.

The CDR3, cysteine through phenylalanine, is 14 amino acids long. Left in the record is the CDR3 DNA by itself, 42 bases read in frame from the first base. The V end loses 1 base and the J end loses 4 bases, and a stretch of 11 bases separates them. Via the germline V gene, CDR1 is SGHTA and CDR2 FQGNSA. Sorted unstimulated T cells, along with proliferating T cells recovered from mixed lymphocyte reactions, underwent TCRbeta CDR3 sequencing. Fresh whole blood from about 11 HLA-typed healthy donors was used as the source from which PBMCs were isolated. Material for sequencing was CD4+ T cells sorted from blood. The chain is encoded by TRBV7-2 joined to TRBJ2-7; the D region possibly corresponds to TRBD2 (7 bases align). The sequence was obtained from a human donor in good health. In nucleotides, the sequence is TGTGCCAGCAGCTTAGAGGGGGAGGGTTACGAGCAGTACTTC. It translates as CASSLEGEGYEQYF. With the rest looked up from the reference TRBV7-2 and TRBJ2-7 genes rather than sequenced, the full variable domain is GAGVSQSPSNKVTEKGKDVELRCDPISGHTALYWYRQSLGQGLEFLIYFQGNSAPDKSGLPSDRFSAERTGGSVSTLTIQRTQQEDSAVYLCASSLEGEGYEQYFGPGTRLTVT.